One and the same sample provided the 28 T cell receptor beta chains below, sequenced in a study of low-dose radiotherapy and immunotherapy resistance in tumors. The time point here: before trial treatment. TRAV and TRBV primers primed cDNA for both TCRalpha and TCRbeta. TCRs were amplified for approximately 21 PCR cycles with a constant-region primer and V-primer adapter. TCRdb processed the reads anew with MiXCR; each CDR3 protein has one entry. The sample comprises 85,000 to 100,000 distinct CDR3 sequences, 9.4% of which are singletons, and more than 0.85% rests with the top ten. This specimen consisted of PBMCs, obtained before treatment. The source of these receptors is a male donor with prostate cancer.

This clonotype was counted ten times or more. This chain connects TRBV28 to TRBJ1-4; D perhaps matches TRBD1 (6 bases). Trimming shortened V by 5 bases and J by 4 bases, and 11 bases separated the two germline ends. Germline V gene lookup returns CDR1 MDHEN and CDR2 SYDVKM. This CDR3 spans 14 amino acids. In DNA, the CDR3 is TGTGCCAGCAGTACCAGGGGACTTAATGAAAAACTGTTTTTT. Encoded protein: CASSTRGLNEKLFF.

This clonotype was counted many times. V gene TRBV19 combines with J gene TRBJ2-5; 7 bases are a match to TRBD2. The CDR3 length is 14 residues. V was pared by 4 bases and J by 2 bases, with 4 bases of the junction left unmatched. Germline V gives CDR1 LNHDA, CDR2 SQIVND (reference sequence). This chain's CDR3 is CASSTGGLQETQYF. The CDR3 nucleotides are TGTGCCAGTAGTACGGGGGGACTACAAGAGACCCAGTACTTC. Drawing the rest from reference TRBV19 and TRBJ2-5, the complete variable domain is DGGITQSPKYLFRKEGQNVTLSCEQNLNHDAMYWYRQDPGQGLRLIYYSQIVNDFQKGDIAEGYSVSREKKESFPLTVTSAQKNPTAFYLCASSTGGLQETQYFGPGTRLLVL.

The genes are TRBV9 and TRBJ1-1; D unclear. The germline V gene encodes CDR1 SGDLS and CDR2 YYNGEE. This CDR3 region has 14 residues. The ends were cut back, 0 bases at V and 3 bases at J, with 9 bases in the middle. CDR3 loop: CASSVAGKDTEAFF. The CDR3 DNA reads as TGTGCCAGCAGCGTAGCCGGAAAGGACACTGAAGCTTTCTTT.

This clonotype was counted at least ten times. The chain recombines TRBV20-1 with TRBJ1-2, with TRBD1 matching over 7 bases. The CDR3 sequence is 18 residues long. The germline CDR1 and CDR2 sequences are DFQATT and SNEGSKA (reference sequence). V shed 5 bases and J 4 bases; nucleotides not matched to a gene: 22. DNA of the CDR3: TGCAGTGCTGAATCCACGGGACAGAGCCCTTCATCTGGCTATGGCTACACCTTC. Its protein product is CSAESTGQSPSSGYGYTF.

In this sample, this clonotype turned up many times. This chain joins TRBV7-2 and TRBJ1-2; no clear D gene. In germline, CDR1 is SGHTA, CDR2 FQGNSA. The CDR3 loop spans 14 amino acids. Trimming stripped 4 bases from V and 4 bases from J, with 13 bases between. The CDR3 protein is CASSSRTALYGYTF. The CDR3 DNA reads as TGTGCCAGCAGCTCCCGGACTGCACTCTATGGCTACACCTTC.

This clonotype was counted many times. The chain combines TRBV10-3 with TRBJ2-7; 9 bases are shared with TRBD2. This CDR3 is 15 amino acids long. Germline assignment: CDR1 ENHRY and CDR2 SYGVKD. The V segment lost 3 bases and the J segment 3 bases; nucleotides outside the gene matches: 6. CDR3 coding DNA: TGTGCCATCAGTGATGTTAGCGGGAGTCTCTACGAGCAGTACTTC. Its protein product is CAISDVSGSLYEQYF.

This clonotype was detected many times. The genes are TRBV24-1 and TRBJ1-3, with a tentative D call TRBD1 (6 bases). Germline V gives CDR1 KGHDR, CDR2 SFDVKD. V was clipped by 7 bases and J by 3 bases, with 9 bases between them. The CDR3 spans 13 residues. The CDR3 nucleotides are TGTGCCACCAGCCAGGGGATTGGAAACACCATATATTTT. It encodes CATSQGIGNTIYF.

This clonotype has a count of ten or more. This sequence joins TRBV3-1 and TRBJ2-1; the D is unclear. The CDR3 is made up of 14 amino acids. Per germline, CDR1 LGHDT and CDR2 YNNKEL (reference sequence). Trimming cost V 1 base and J 6 bases, with 10 bases left between them. CDR3 in DNA: TGTGCCAGCAGCCAAGGAACTGCCCCCAATGAGCAGTTCTTC. Amino acids: CASSQGTAPNEQFF.

The chain couples TRBV2 to TRBJ2-4; TRBD2 agrees at 8 bases. V lost 6 bases and J lost 4; bases outside the gene matches: 5. Germline assignment: CDR1 SNHLY and CDR2 FYNNEI. CDR3 length: 14 residues. The CDR3 protein is CASREGLGKNIQYF. The CDR3 region has the DNA TGTGCCAGCAGGGAGGGACTAGGGAAAAACATTCAGTACTTC.

This clonotype was seen ten or more times. The chain is built from TRBV19 and TRBJ1-5; D gene unclear. Germline V gives CDR1 LNHDA, CDR2 SQIVND (reference sequence). The CDR3 sequence is 12 residues long. Trimming shortened V by 4 bases and J by 7 bases, and 8 bases separated the two germline ends. The DNA for the CDR3 is TGTGCCAGTAGTAGTCTTGGCCAGCCCCAGCATTTT. Translating it yields CASSSLGQPQHF.

In this sample, this clonotype turned up many times. V and J are TRBV28 and TRBJ1-5; unclear D gene. The CDR3 has 16 amino acids. The V end was cut by 5 bases, the J end by 0 bases, with 14 bases between. Germline-derived CDR1 and CDR2 are MDHEN and SYDVKM. The CDR3 region has the DNA TGTGCCAGCAGTCTGGCTAGTCGGATTAGCAATCAGCCCCAGCATTTT. This sequence encodes CASSLASRISNQPQHF. The full variable domain, in which reference TRBV28 and TRBJ1-5 provide the parts outside the CDR3, is DVKVTQSSRYLVKRTGEKVFLECVQDMDHENMFWYRQDPGLGLRLIYFSYDVKMKEKGDIPEGYSVSREKKERFSLILESASTNQTSMYLCASSLASRISNQPQHFGDGTRLSIL.

This clonotype has a count of ten or more. The chain employs TRBV18 and TRBJ2-7, with D unresolved. The germline CDR1 and CDR2 sequences are KGHSH and LQKENI. Trimming shortened V by 2 bases and J by 2 bases, and 13 bases separated the two germline ends. The CDR3 has 15 residues. The CDR3 spells CASSPSHPPAYEQYF. The CDR3 nucleotides are TGTGCCAGCTCACCAAGCCATCCTCCCGCCTACGAGCAGTACTTC.

This clonotype was recorded at least ten times. The chain couples TRBV20-1 to TRBJ1-5, with no clear D. Trimming removed 3 bases at V and 0 bases at J, with 9 bases between. The V gene's germline CDR1 is DFQATT and CDR2 SNEGSKA (reference sequence). The CDR3 is 14 residues long. This chain's CDR3 is CSASKVYSNQPQHF. CDR3 nucleotide sequence: TGCAGTGCTAGTAAGGTATATAGCAATCAGCCCCAGCATTTT.

The chain combines TRBV28 with TRBJ1-4; 8 bases align to TRBD1. The CDR3 has 14 amino acids. V shed 6 bases, J shed 4 bases, and the junction held 4 bases outside the gene matches. Germline V CDR1 and CDR2: MDHEN, SYDVKM. CDR3 sequence reads: CASSRTGNNEKLFF. The CDR3 nucleotides read TGTGCCAGCAGCCGGACAGGGAATAATGAAAAACTGTTTTTT.

This clonotype was seen at least ten times. The CDR3 loop is CASSTQGGNQPQHF. For the CDR3, the DNA is TGTGCCAGCAGCACCCAGGGTGGAAATCAGCCCCAGCATTTT. J is TRBJ1-5 and V is TRBV21-1; the D call in the table, TRBD1, was not verified against the DNA. TRBV21-1 counts as a pseudogene. The CDR3 runs to 14 residues.

In its sample, this clonotype was seen many times. This rearrangement joins TRBV4-3 to TRBJ1-6; D possibly corresponds to TRBD1 (5 bases). Germline V gene lookup returns CDR1 LGHNA and CDR2 YSLEER. The V end lost 5 bases, the J end lost 8 bases, and 13 bases lay between the germline ends. CDR3 size: 14 residues. CDR3 DNA sequence: TGCGCCAGCAGCACTATCGGGGGAGATTCACCCCTCCACTTT. Translated, it gives CASSTIGGDSPLHF.

This clonotype was detected a few times. One end of the junction does not line up with germline, which may come from a read error. J is TRBJ2-7 and V is TRBV7-2; 8 nucleotides align to TRBD2. The CDR3 has 16 amino acids. The germline V gene encodes CDR1 SGHTA and CDR2 FQGNSA. CDR3 DNA: TGTGCCCGCAGCCAGTCCGGGAGGGCCCCGTCCTACGAGCAGTACTTC. Translating it yields CARSQSGRAPSYEQYF.

The sample holds many counts of this clonotype. V is TRBV3-1 and J is TRBJ2-1; 11 nucleotides line up with TRBD2. The CDR3 length is 17 residues. Trimming took 1 base from V and 7 from J; bases not matched to a gene: 9. The V gene's germline CDR1 is LGHDT and CDR2 YNNKEL (reference sequence). The CDR3, as DNA: TGTGCCAGCAGCCAAGGGGTTCGGCTAGCGGGAGGAAATGAGCAGTTCTTC. Residues: CASSQGVRLAGGNEQFF.

This clonotype occurred many times. The gene calls are TRBV7-2 and TRBJ2-7; 8 bases match TRBD2. The CDR3 loop spans 14 amino acids. Trimming cost V 3 bases and J 2 bases; bases outside gene matches: 3. Germline V gene lookup returns CDR1 SGHTA and CDR2 FQGNSA. CDR3 in DNA: TGTGCCAGCAGCTTTTACGGGGGGGCCTACGAGCAGTACTTC. Translated: CASSFYGGAYEQYF.

This chain uses TRBV9 with TRBJ2-5, with 10 bases matching TRBD2. Trimming removed 4 bases from V and 5 bases from J; junction bases left unmatched: 8. CDR3 size: 15 residues. Germline V lookup: CDR1 SGDLS, CDR2 YYNGEE. The CDR3 region is CASSPRGTSAETQYF. The CDR3 coding sequence is TGTGCCAGCAGCCCTCGTGGGACTAGCGCCGAGACCCAGTACTTC. Full variable domain (outside the CDR3, taken from reference TRBV9 and TRBJ2-5): DSGVTQTPKHLITATGQRVTLRCSPRSGDLSVYWYQQSLDQGLQFLIQYYNGEERAKGNILERFSAQQFPDLHSELNLSSLELGDSALYFCASSPRGTSAETQYFGPGTRLLVL.

Many counts were recorded for this clonotype. The chain joins TRBV4-3 to TRBJ2-7; possibly TRBD2 for D (6 bases). This CDR3 is 16 amino acids long. Germline CDR1 LGHNA, CDR2 YSLEER. Trimming removed 1 base at V and 3 bases at J, with 16 bases between. CDR3 sequence reads: CASSQGFYGGNYEQYF. CDR3 nucleotide sequence: TGCGCCAGCAGCCAAGGGTTTTATGGGGGGAACTACGAGCAGTACTTC.

This clonotype was picked up many times. V and J are TRBV30 and TRBJ1-5; no clear D. This CDR3 region has 14 residues. CDR1 and CDR2 (germline): GTSNPN, SVGIG (reference sequence). Trimming left V 0 bases short and J 7 bases short, with 13 bases between. CDR3 in DNA: TGTGCCTGGAGTGTACCCTCGGGGAGGCAGCCCCAGCATTTT. Amino acids: CAWSVPSGRQPQHF.

There are many counts of this clonotype. J is TRBJ2-7 and V is TRBV7-2; D might be TRBD1 (6 bases). V lost 0 bases and J lost 0, with 12 bases in between. Germline V gene data show CDR1 as SGHTA and CDR2 as FQGNSA. The CDR3 consists of 16 residues. In DNA, the CDR3 is TGTGCCAGCAGCTTAGCGTCAAGACAGGTCTCCTACGAGCAGTACTTC. It translates to CASSLASRQVSYEQYF. Using reference TRBV7-2 and TRBJ2-7 for the parts outside the CDR3, the full variable domain is GAGVSQSPSNKVTEKGKDVELRCDPISGHTALYWYRQSLGQGLEFLIYFQGNSAPDKSGLPSDRFSAERTGGSVSTLTIQRTQQEDSAVYLCASSLASRQVSYEQYFGPGTRLTVT.

This clonotype was seen ten or more times. This chain links TRBV7-9 with TRBJ2-7, with a tentative D call TRBD1 (6 bases). V was clipped by 4 bases and J by 7 bases, with 14 bases between them. Germline CDR1 reads SEHNR; CDR2 reads FQNEAQ (reference sequence). The CDR3 loop spans 13 amino acids. The CDR3 nucleotides are TGTGCCAGCAGCTCAAACCTCCAGGGGGAGCAGTACTTC. Translation: CASSSNLQGEQYF.

This clonotype was picked up many times. The CDR3: CASSLAPWVPSYNEQFF. CDR3 nucleotides: TGTGCCAGCAGCTTGGCTCCCTGGGTACCCTCCTACAATGAGCAGTTCTTC. The V call is TRBV5-6, the J call TRBJ2-1; unclear D gene. Trimming took 0 bases from V and 0 from J, leaving 13 bases between them. The germline gives CDR1 SGHDT, CDR2 YYEEEE. This CDR3 contains 17 residues. Full variable domain (outside the CDR3, taken from reference TRBV5-6 and TRBJ2-1): DAGVTQSPTHLIKTRGQQVTLRCSPKSGHDTVSWYQQALGQGPQFIFQYYEEEERQRGNFPDRFSGHQFPNYSSELNVNALLLGDSALYLCASSLAPWVPSYNEQFFGPGTRLTVL.

Ten or more counts support this clonotype. This sequence joins TRBV30 and TRBJ2-7, with a possible D match to TRBD2 (5 bases). This CDR3 region has 13 residues. Per germline, CDR1 GTSNPN and CDR2 SVGIG (reference sequence). Trimming cost V 3 bases and J 2 bases, with 11 bases left between them. CDR3 coding DNA: TGTGCCTGGAGCGGCGGGTCCCCCTACGAGCAGTACTTC. Translating gives CAWSGGSPYEQYF.

This clonotype was seen repeatedly, ten times or more. This chain joins TRBV9 and TRBJ1-1, with 7 bases aligning to TRBD1. V was pared by 8 bases and J by 5 bases, with 9 bases of the junction left unmatched. The germline V gene encodes CDR1 SGDLS and CDR2 YYNGEE. The CDR3 is 13 residues long. CDR3 bases: TGTGCCAGTGGAACAGGCAGGGGGACTGAAGCTTTCTTT. Translating it yields CASGTGRGTEAFF.

This clonotype was seen many times. The J gene is TRBJ1-5, the V gene TRBV21-1; the table gives TRBD1 as D, unverified against the DNA. TRBV21-1 is a pseudogene segment. CDR3 size: 16 residues. DNA for the CDR3: TGTGCCAGCAGCTCAAGGACAGGTTATAGCAATCAGCCCCAGCATTTT. Protein sequence: CASSSRTGYSNQPQHF.